The T cell receptor beta chain under discussion was sequenced for a study of OX40 agonist ivuxolimab in advanced cancers. Study background: Patients were dosed with the agonistic anti-OX40 (CD134) antibody ivuxolimab. The diagnoses of dose-escalation patients were hepatocellular carcinoma, melanoma, renal cell or head and neck cancer. Study conclusions and caveats: Some nonresponders also had low normalized T-cell clonal expansion. Which antigen the expanded peripheral T cells recognized is unknown.

As to this clone: Its antigen is not identified.

The CDR3 is made up of 12 amino acids. Germline V gene data show CDR1 as MNHNS and CDR2 as SASEGT. Trimming removed 6 bases from V and 5 bases from J, with 8 bases in between. TCRdb's copy holds only in-frame clones and misses some; the assay was immunoSEQ multiplex PCR. The sample includes roughly 110,000 clones, 90% of them seen just once. The sequencing used CD4+ or CD8+ T cells sorted from blood, collected in a trial of the OX40 agonist ivuxolimab. J is TRBJ1-5 and V is TRBV6-1, with D maybe TRBD1 (5 bases). This clonotype originated in an adult with an advanced solid tumor such as melanoma, head and neck, liver or kidney cancer. The CDR3 sequence: CASRRGDQPQHF. CDR3 coding DNA: TGTGCCAGCAGGAGGGGCGATCAGCCCCAGCATTTT.